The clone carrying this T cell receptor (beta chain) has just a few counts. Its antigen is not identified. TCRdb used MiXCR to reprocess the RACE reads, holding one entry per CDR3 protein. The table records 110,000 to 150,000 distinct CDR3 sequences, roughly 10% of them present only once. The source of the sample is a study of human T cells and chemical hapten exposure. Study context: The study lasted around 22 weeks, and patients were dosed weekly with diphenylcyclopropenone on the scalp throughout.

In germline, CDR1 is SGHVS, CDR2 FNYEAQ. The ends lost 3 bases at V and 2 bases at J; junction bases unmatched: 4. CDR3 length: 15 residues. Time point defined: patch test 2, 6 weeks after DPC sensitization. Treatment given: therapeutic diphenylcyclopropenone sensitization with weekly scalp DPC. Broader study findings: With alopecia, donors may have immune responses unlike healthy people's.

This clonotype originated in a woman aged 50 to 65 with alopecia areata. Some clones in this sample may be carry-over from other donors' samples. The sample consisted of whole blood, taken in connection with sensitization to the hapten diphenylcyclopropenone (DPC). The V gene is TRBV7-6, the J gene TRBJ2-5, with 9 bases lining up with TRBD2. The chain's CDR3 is CASSLTSGPQETQYF. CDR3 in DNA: TGTGCCAGCAGCTTGACTAGCGGTCCGCAAGAGACCCAGTACTTC.